This TCR beta chain was obtained from a study of T cells in localized non-small cell lung cancer. On this clone: What it recognizes is unknown.

General study results and limits: Uninvolved neighboring lung showed the greatest T cell clonality, exceeding tumor. Multi-region tumor sequencing was not done, so intratumor heterogeneity could not be excluded. Greater T cell density in blood accompanied longer overall survival.

V gave up 3 bases and J gave up 7 bases; unmatched junction bases: 3. This CDR3 has 13 amino acids. The V gene's germline CDR1 is MDHEN and CDR2 SYDVKM. TCRdb's table, derived via immunoSEQ multiplex PCR, lists solely in-frame clones and lacks some. The table records 15,000 to 20,000 clones, 85% to 90% of them present only once. The source material was peripheral blood mononuclear cells, sampled before any cancer treatment. The J gene is TRBJ2-5, the V gene TRBV28, with TRBD1 matching over 9 bases. This TCR was recovered from a woman aged 35 to 70 with stage III lung adenocarcinoma. The CDR3 protein is CASSFDRGATQYF. CDR3 sequence (DNA): TGTGCCAGCAGTTTCGACAGGGGGGCGACCCAGTACTTC. Full variable domain (rest looked up from reference TRBV28 and TRBJ2-5): DVKVTQSSRYLVKRTGEKVFLECVQDMDHENMFWYRQDPGLGLRLIYFSYDVKMKEKGDIPEGYSVSREKKERFSLILESASTNQTSMYLCASSFDRGATQYFGPGTRLLVL.